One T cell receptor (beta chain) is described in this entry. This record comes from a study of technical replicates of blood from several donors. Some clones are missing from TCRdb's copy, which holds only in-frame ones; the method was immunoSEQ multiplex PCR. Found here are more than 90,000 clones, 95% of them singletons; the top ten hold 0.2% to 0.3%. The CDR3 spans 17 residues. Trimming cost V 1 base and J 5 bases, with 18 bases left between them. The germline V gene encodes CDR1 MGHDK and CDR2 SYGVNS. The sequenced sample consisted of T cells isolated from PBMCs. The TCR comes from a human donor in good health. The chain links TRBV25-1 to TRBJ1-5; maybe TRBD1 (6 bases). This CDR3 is CASSESTGGLEDQPQHF. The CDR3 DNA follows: TGTGCCAGCAGTGAATCGACCGGGGGGCTTGAGGATCAGCCCCAGCATTTT.